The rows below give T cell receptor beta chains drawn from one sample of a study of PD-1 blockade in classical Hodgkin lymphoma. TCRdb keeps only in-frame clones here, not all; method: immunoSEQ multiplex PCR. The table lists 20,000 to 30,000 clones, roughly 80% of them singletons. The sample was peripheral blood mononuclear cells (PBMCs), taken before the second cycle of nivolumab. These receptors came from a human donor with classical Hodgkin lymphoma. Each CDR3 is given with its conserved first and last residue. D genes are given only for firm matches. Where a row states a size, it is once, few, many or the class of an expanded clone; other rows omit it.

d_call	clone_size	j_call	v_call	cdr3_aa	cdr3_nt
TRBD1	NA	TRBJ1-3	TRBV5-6	CASSYEKGQTGNTIYF	TGTGCCAGCAGCTACGAAAAGGGACAGACTGGAAACACCATATATTTT
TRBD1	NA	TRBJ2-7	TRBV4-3	CASSPDLGQGSYEQYF	TGCGCCAGCAGCCCGGACCTGGGACAGGGCTCCTACGAGCAGTACTTC
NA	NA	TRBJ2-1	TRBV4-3	CASSQVPQGRQFF	TGCGCCAGCAGCCAAGTCCCGCAGGGGCGGCAGTTCTTC
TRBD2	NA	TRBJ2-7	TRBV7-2	CASSLTGLAGVGQYF	TGTGCCAGCAGCTTAACGGGACTAGCGGGGGTGGGGCAGTACTTC
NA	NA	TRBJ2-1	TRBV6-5	CASSYSTGAGYNEQFF	TGTGCCAGCAGTTACTCGACGGGGGCAGGCTACAATGAGCAGTTCTTC
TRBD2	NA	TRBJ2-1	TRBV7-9	CASSSPLGGGNEQFF	TGTGCCAGCAGCTCCCCCCTGGGGGGGGGCAATGAGCAGTTCTTC
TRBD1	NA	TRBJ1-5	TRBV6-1	CASMAGGYQPQHF	TGTGCCAGCATGGCAGGGGGTTATCAGCCCCAGCATTTT
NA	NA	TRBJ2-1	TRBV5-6	CASSLAPGEQFF	TGTGCCAGCAGCTTGGCCCCCGGTGAGCAGTTCTTC
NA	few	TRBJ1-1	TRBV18	CASSPDRTHTEAFF	TGTGCCAGCTCACCAGACAGAACACACACTGAAGCTTTCTTT
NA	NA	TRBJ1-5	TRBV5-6	CASSLGPGGQPQHF	TGTGCCAGCAGCTTGGGCCCGGGAGGGCAGCCCCAGCATTTT
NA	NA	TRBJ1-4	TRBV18	CASSRGEKLFF	TGTGCCAGCTCACGAGGAGAAAAACTGTTTTTT
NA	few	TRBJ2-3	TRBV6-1	CASSARTDTQYF	TGTGCCAGCAGTGCTCGGACAGATACGCAGTATTTT
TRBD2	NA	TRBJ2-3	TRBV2	CAGSVGGRFTDTQYF	TGTGCCGGCAGTGTGGGAGGGAGGTTCACAGATACGCAGTATTTT
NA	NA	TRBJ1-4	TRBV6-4	CASLEAATNEKLFF	TGTGCCAGCCTCGAGGCAGCAACTAATGAAAAACTGTTTTTT
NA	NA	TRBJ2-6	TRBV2	CASSEAGGAGSGANVLTF	TGTGCCAGCAGTGAAGCGGGGGGGGCCGGCTCTGGGGCCAACGTCCTGACTTTC
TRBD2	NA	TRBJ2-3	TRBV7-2	CASSLGGTRADTQYF	TGTGCCAGCAGCTTAGGTGGGACTAGGGCAGATACGCAGTATTTT
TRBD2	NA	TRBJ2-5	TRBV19	CASSSGGESQETQYF	TGTGCCAGTAGTAGCGGGGGGGAAAGCCAAGAGACCCAGTACTTC
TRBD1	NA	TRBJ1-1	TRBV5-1	CASSWGQGGVTEAFF	TGCGCCAGCAGCTGGGGACAGGGTGGGGTAACTGAAGCTTTCTTT
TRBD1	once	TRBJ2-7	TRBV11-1	CASSPWFGGTGKVYEQYF	TGTGCCAGCAGCCCTTGGTTCGGAGGGACAGGGAAAGTATACGAGCAGTACTTC
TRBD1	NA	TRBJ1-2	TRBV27	CASSLTWTGPGYTF	TGTGCCAGCAGTTTGACTTGGACAGGCCCTGGCTACACCTTC
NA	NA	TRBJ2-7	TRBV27	CASSLRQGSSYEQYF	TGTGCCAGCAGTTTACGGCAGGGTAGCTCCTACGAGCAGTACTTC
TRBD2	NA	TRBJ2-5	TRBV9	CASSANPGLATETQYF	TGTGCCAGCAGCGCTAACCCGGGACTAGCGACGGAGACCCAGTACTTC
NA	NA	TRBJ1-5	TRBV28	CATSVPGDSNQPQHF	TGTGCCACCTCAGTCCCCGGGGATAGCAATCAGCCCCAGCATTTT
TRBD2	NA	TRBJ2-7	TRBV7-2	CASSLLGGAGLTYEQYF	TGTGCCAGCAGCCTGCTCGGAGGAGCGGGGCTAACCTACGAGCAGTACTTC
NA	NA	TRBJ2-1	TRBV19	CASSKTGILVWSFTYNEQFF	TGTGCCAGTAGTAAAACCGGGATTTTAGTCTGGTCTTTTACCTACAATGAGCAGTTCTTC
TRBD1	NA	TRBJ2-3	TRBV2	CASSTDRVKYF	TGTGCCAGCAGTACGGACAGGGTGAAGTATTTT
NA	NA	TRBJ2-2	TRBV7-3	CASSLNRNTGELFF	TGTGCCAGCAGCTTAAACAGGAACACCGGGGAGCTGTTTTTT
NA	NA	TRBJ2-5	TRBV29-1	CSVWGNIQETQYF	TGCAGCGTCTGGGGGAACATTCAAGAGACCCAGTACTTC
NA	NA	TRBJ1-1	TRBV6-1	CASIRTLNTEAFF	TGTGCCAGCATCCGGACACTCAACACTGAAGCTTTCTTT
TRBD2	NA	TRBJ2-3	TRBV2	CASSELAGYTDTQYF	TGTGCCAGCAGTGAACTAGCGGGGTACACAGATACGCAGTATTTT
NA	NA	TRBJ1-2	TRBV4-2	CASSQVVSYGYTF	TGTGCCAGCAGCCAAGTTGTCAGCTATGGCTACACCTTC
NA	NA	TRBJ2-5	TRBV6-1	CASSLSWVETQYF	TGTGCCAGCAGTCTGTCCTGGGTAGAGACCCAGTACTTC
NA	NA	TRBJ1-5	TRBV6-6	CASSSGFGNQPQHF	TGTGCCAGCAGTTCGGGGTTCGGCAATCAGCCCCAGCATTTT
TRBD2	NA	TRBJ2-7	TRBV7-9	CASSLARLAADYEQYF	TGTGCCAGCAGCTTAGCGCGACTAGCGGCAGACTACGAGCAGTACTTC
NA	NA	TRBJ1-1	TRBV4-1	CASSQDPGRTEAFF	TGCGCCAGCAGCCAAGATCCAGGGCGGACCGAAGCTTTCTTT
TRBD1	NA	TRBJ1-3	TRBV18	CASSRTGVVGNTIYF	TGTGCCAGCTCCCGCACAGGGGTCGTTGGAAACACCATATATTTT
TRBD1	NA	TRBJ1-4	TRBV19	CASSTRRTGGVNEKLFF	TGTGCCAGTAGTACCCGTCGGACAGGGGGCGTTAATGAAAAACTGTTTTTT
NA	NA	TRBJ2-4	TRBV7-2	CASSIDGIPKNIQYF	TGTGCCAGCAGCATTGACGGGATACCCAAAAACATTCAGTACTTC
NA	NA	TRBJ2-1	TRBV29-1	CSALIQPSYNEQFF	TGCAGCGCTCTTATTCAGCCTTCCTACAATGAGCAGTTCTTC
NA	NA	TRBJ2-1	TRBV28	CASSSGTDLYNEQFF	TGTGCCAGCAGTTCCGGGACTGACCTATACAATGAGCAGTTCTTC